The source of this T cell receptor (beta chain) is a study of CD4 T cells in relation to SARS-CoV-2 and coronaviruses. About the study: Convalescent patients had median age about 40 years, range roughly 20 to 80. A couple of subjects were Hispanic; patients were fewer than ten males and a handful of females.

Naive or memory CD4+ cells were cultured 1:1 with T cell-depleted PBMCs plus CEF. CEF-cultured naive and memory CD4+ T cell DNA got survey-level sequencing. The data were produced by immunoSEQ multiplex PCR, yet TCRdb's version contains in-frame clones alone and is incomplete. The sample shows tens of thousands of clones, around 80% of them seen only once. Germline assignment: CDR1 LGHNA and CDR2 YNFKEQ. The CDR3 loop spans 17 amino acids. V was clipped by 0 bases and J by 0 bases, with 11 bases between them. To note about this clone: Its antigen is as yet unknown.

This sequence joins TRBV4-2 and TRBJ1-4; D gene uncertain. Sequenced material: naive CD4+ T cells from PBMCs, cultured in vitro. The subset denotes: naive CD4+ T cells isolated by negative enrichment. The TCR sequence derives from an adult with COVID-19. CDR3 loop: CASSQDSFQATNEKLFF. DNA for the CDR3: TGTGCCAGCAGCCAAGATTCTTTCCAGGCAACTAATGAAAAACTGTTTTTT.